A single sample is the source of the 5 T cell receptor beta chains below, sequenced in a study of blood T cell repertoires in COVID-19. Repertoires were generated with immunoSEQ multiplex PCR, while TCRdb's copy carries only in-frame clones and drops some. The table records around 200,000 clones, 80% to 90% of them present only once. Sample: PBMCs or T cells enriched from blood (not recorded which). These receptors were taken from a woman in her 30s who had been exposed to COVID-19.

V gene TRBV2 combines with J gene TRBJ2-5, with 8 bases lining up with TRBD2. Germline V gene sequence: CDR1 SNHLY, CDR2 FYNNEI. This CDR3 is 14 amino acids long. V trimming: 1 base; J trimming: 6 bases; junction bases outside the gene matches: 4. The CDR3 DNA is TGTGCCAGCAGTGAAGGTGGTAGCGGGAAGACCCAGTACTTC. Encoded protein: CASSEGGSGKTQYF.

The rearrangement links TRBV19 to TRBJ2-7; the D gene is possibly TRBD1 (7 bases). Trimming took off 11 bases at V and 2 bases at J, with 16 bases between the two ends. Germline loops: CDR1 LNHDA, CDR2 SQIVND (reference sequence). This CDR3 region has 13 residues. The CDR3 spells CASSRGVAYEQYF. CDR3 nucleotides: TGTGCCTCCAGCAGGGGGGTAGCCTACGAGCAGTACTTC.

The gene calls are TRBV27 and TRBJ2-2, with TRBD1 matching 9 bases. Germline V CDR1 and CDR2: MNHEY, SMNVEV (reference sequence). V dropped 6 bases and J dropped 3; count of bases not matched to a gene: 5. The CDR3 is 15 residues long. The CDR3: CASRGGQGYTGELFF. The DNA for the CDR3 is TGTGCCAGCAGGGGGGGACAGGGCTACACCGGGGAGCTGTTTTTT.

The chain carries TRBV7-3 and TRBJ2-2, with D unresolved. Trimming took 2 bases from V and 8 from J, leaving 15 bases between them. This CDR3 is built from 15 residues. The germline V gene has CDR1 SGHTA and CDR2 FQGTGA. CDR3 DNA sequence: TGTGCCAGCAGCTTATCCCTCGGCGGTGAGGGGGAGCTGTTTTTT. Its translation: CASSLSLGGEGELFF.

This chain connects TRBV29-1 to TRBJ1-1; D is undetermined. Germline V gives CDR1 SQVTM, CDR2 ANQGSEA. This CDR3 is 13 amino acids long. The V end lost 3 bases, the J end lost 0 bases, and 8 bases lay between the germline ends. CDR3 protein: CSVEGQVNTEAFF. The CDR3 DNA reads TGCAGCGTTGAGGGTCAGGTGAACACTGAAGCTTTCTTT.